This TCR beta chain was sequenced during a study of cytotoxic CD8 clonotypes in ibrutinib-treated CLL. This clone was seen a single time. Its matching antigen is unknown. CDR3 length: 17 residues. Overall study results and limits: A rise in clonality was seen at ibrutinib response, and a fall back toward baseline was seen at progression. At baseline, clonality was higher than in age-matched healthy donors and correlated with CD8+ counts.

Assay: immunoSEQ multiplex PCR; the TCRdb copy retains only in-frame clones and omits some. Of about 140,000 clones in the sample, roughly three quarters were seen once. The starting material was PBMCs, obtained after 24 months of ibrutinib treatment. This clonotype originated in a human donor with chronic lymphocytic leukemia. This rearrangement joins TRBV21-1 to TRBJ2-2; the DNA was not compared with TRBD1, the D call given in the table. TRBV21-1 is given as a pseudogene. This CDR3 is CASSKAGAGGNTGELFF. The CDR3 nucleotides are TGTGCCAGCAGCAAAGCGGGGGCAGGGGGCAACACCGGGGAGCTGTTTTTT.